This TCR beta chain originates from a study of cytomegalovirus exposure and HLA in healthy donors. The PCR employed 60 Vbeta primers together with 13 Jbeta primers. Assay: immunoSEQ multiplex PCR; the TCRdb copy retains only in-frame clones and omits some. This table has approximately 190,000 clones, 83% appearing once. The length of the CDR3 is 18 residues. The J segment lost 6 bases and the V segment lost 0 bases, leaving 11 bases of the junction unmatched. From germline, CDR1 is SGHRS and CDR2 YFSETQ. This clone has a handful of counts. The antigen is not known. Findings and limits, study-wide: There were 164 TCR beta chains listed as cytomegalovirus-associated. Most TCR sequences showed up rarely, but some public TCRs showed up in many donors.

The sequenced sample consisted of PBMCs. The rearrangement uses TRBV5-1 and TRBJ2-1, with 11 bases lining up with TRBD2. This clonotype originated in a man aged 35 to 55 in good health and CMV-seropositive. This CDR3 is CASSLVVLAGGVGNEQFF. In nucleotides, the CDR3 is TGCGCCAGCAGCTTGGTGGTCCTAGCGGGAGGAGTTGGCAATGAGCAGTTCTTC.